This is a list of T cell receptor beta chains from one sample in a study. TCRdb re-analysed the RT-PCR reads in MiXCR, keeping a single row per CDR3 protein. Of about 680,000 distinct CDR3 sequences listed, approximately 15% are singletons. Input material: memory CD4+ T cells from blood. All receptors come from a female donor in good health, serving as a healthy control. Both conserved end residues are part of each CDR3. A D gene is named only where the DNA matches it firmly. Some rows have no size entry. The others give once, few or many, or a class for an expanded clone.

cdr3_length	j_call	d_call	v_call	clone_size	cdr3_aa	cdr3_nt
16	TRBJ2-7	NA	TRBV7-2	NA	CASSLALNSGTYEQYF	TGTGCCAGCAGCTTAGCGCTCAATAGCGGAACCTACGAGCAGTACTTC
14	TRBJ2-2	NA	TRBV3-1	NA	CASSHYGSEGELFF	TGTGCCAGCAGCCACTACGGTAGTGAGGGGGAGCTGTTTTTT
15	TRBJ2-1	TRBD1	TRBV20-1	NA	CSARDADRGYNEQFF	TGCAGTGCTAGAGATGCTGACAGGGGCTACAATGAGCAGTTCTTC
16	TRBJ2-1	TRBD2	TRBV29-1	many	CSVYGLAGEGDNEQFF	TGCAGCGTTTATGGCCTAGCGGGAGAAGGAGACAATGAGCAGTTCTTC
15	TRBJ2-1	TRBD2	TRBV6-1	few	CASRELAGPNNEQFF	TGTGCCAGCAGGGAATTAGCGGGACCTAACAATGAGCAGTTCTTC
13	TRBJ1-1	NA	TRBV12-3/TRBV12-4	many	CASSLEESAEAFF	TGTGCCAGCAGTTTAGAGGAATCGGCTGAAGCTTTCTTT
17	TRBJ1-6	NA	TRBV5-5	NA	CASSYGWDSTWGSPLHF	TGTGCCAGCAGCTACGGCTGGGACTCCACATGGGGTTCACCCCTCCACTTT
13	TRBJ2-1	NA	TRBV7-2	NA	CASGLRPYNEQFF	TGTGCCAGCGGGCTACGGCCCTACAATGAGCAGTTCTTC
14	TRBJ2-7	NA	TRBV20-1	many	CSAPRQGGSYEQYF	TGCAGTGCCCCCAGACAGGGAGGATCCTACGAGCAGTACTTC
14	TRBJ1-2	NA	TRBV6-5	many	CATTKNSAGYGYTF	TGTGCCACCACCAAGAACTCAGCGGGCTATGGCTACACCTTC
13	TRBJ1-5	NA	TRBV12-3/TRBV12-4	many	CASSFSDNQPQHF	TGTGCCAGCAGTTTTTCCGATAATCAGCCCCAGCATTTT
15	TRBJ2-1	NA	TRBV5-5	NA	CASRVGVSSYNEQFF	TGTGCCAGCAGAGTTGGGGTGAGCTCCTACAATGAGCAGTTCTTC
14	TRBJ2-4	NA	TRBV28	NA	CASSTLIAKNIQYF	TGTGCCAGTAGTACGCTCATAGCCAAAAACATTCAGTACTTC
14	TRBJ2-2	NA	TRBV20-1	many	CSARDRTAPGELFF	TGCAGTGCTAGAGACCGGACAGCCCCCGGGGAGCTGTTTTTT
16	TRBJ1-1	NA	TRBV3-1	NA	CASSQDPGSGNTEAFF	TGTGCCAGCAGCCAAGATCCGGGAAGCGGGAACACTGAAGCTTTCTTT
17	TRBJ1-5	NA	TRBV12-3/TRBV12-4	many	CASSLDRPSDSNQPQHF	TGTGCCAGCAGTCTCGACAGGCCTAGCGATAGCAATCAGCCCCAGCATTTT
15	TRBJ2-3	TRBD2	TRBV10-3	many	CAISEQREQPDTQYF	TGTGCCATCAGTGAACAGCGGGAGCAGCCAGATACGCAGTATTTT
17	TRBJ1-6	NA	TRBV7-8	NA	CASSPRKGRSYNSPLHF	TGTGCCAGCAGCCCACGAAAGGGTCGCTCCTATAATTCACCCCTCCACTTT
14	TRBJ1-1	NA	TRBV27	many	CASRKDRLNTEAFF	TGTGCCAGCAGGAAAGACCGTTTGAACACTGAAGCTTTCTTT
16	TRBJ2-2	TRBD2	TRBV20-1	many	CSARPTSARASGELFF	TGCAGTGCTAGACCAACTAGCGCGAGGGCCTCCGGGGAGCTGTTTTTT
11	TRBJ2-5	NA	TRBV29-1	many	CSIYPQETQYF	TGCAGCATCTATCCCCAAGAGACCCAGTACTTC
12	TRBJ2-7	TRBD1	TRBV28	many	CASRQGGYEQYF	TGTGCCAGCAGACAGGGGGGTTACGAGCAGTACTTC
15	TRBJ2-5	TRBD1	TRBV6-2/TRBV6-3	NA	CASSTRPGQEGTQYF	TGTGCCAGCAGTACCAGACCGGGACAGGAAGGGACCCAGTACTTC
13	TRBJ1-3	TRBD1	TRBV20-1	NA	CSADRGGRNTIYF	TGCAGTGCAGACAGGGGTGGTAGAAACACCATATATTTT